This T cell receptor (beta chain) was sequenced during a study of blood T cell repertoires in COVID-19 (dated by TCRdb to the early 2020s). Regarding the study in general: Collaborator samples came from the United States, Italy and Spain and covered acute and convalescent phases of COVID-19. The material from the prospective study consisted of cDNA or gDNA derived from T cells, B-cell-depleted T cells, or PBMCs. Deeply sampled blood TCRbeta repertoires from subjects exposed to, actively infected with, or recovered from COVID-19 were included in the dataset. A freely available public database, intended as a resource for researchers studying the immune response to SARS-CoV-2, is where the repertoires were released. The samples were drawn from the first 160 participants of the ongoing ImmuneRACE study and from more than 1,000 subjects provided by 6 global collaborators. A de-identified subject ID, COVID-19 status, age in years and sex were almost always included in the sample metadata. HLA class I and class II types, where available, came from metadata supplied by the sample provider rather than from assay-based typing.

The germline V gene (reference sequence) sets CDR1 to LNHDA and CDR2 to SQIVND. Trimming at the junction amounts to 6 bases on V and 6 bases on J, and the germline ends lie 15 bases apart. From cysteine to phenylalanine, the CDR3 is 14 amino acids long. This entry keeps only the CDR3 DNA: 42 bases, framed from base 1. Comments on this clone: Its antigen is unknown. Base qualities are missing; no much larger clone stands one base away.

TCRbeta CDR3 regions were amplified from genomic DNA using the immunoSEQ Assay, a bias-controlled multiplex PCR. As for how the authors treated the data: The number of nucleated cells in each sample was estimated by amplification of reference gene primers within the assay. To quantify the absolute abundance of each unique TCRbeta CDR3 rearrangement, sequence reads were collapsed and filtered. For each sample, productive Simpson clonality was calculated as the square root of Simpson's diversity index over productive rearrangements. This is the immuneACCESS table as TCRdb keeps it, with only in-frame sequences that have V and J called. A part of the clones is gone; compared with another copy, unresolved V genes explain less than half, and the rest is unexplained. V and J calls plus clone size are reproduced from that table; the DNA served to infer D and trimming. This sample comprises fewer than 250,000 clones, roughly 85% of them detected only once. About 3.8% of the sample is in the top ten clones.

In the prospective study, participants were about 18 to 95 years old, resided in about two dozen geographic areas of the United States, and were enrolled through a virtual design. In the prospective study, participants were assigned to cohorts based on the clinical history participants reported in a screening survey and a study questionnaire. A participant counted as exposed if, within 2 weeks of entering the study, that participant had been in contact with someone who had a PCR-confirmed or clinician-diagnosed COVID-19 case. Mobile phlebotomists in the prospective study collected whole blood, serum and a nasopharyngeal or oropharyngeal swab from every participant. Participants in the prospective study had the option to provide additional blood draws and questionnaires over a roughly two-month period. Prospective study blood samples were shipped either frozen or at room temperature before DNA extraction.

What the study reported, not specific to this receptor: The amount of clinical and demographic metadata varied by source and participant and was provided uncurated.

The sequenced sample was PBMCs or T cells enriched from blood (not recorded which). The sequence was collected from a woman aged 35 to 49 who had been exposed to COVID-19. This chain is built from TRBV19 and TRBJ1-5; the best D guess is TRBD1, with 6 bases matching. In nucleotides, the sequence is TGTGCCAGTAGAAAGGAGGGGGGGAGTCAGCCCCAGCATTTT. It specifies CASRKEGGSQPQHF.